The 3 T cell receptor beta chains in this list originate from one sample, sequenced in a study of blood T cell repertoires in COVID-19. Sequencing was performed with immunoSEQ multiplex PCR; in TCRdb, only in-frame clones are kept and a portion is missing. The sample has 95,000 to 150,000 clones, 75% to 85% seen once; the top ten hold 3.8%. Sequencing input: peripheral blood. These TCRs come from a woman in her forties or fifties with acute or convalescent COVID-19.

The chain has TRBV18 and TRBJ2-1; 9 bases agree with TRBD2. Germline V lookup: CDR1 KGHSH, CDR2 LQKENI. With 5 bases clipped from V and 9 bases from J, the junction kept 11 bases outside the gene matches. CDR3 length: 15 residues. CDR3 residues: CASSGPSGEKLEQFF. The CDR3 bases are TGTGCCAGCTCAGGCCCTAGCGGGGAGAAACTTGAGCAGTTCTTC.

This chain uses TRBV6-6 with TRBJ1-5; D gene ambiguous. V lost 7 bases and J lost 6, with 13 bases in between. This CDR3 is 13 amino acids long. The germline V gene has CDR1 MNHNY and CDR2 SVGAGI (reference sequence). In nucleotides, the CDR3 is TGTGCCAGCACGCCCCCGGGTAGTCAGCCCCAGCATTTT. As protein: CASTPPGSQPQHF.

The genes are TRBV24-1 and TRBJ2-2; D may be TRBD1 (5 bases). Germline CDR1 reads KGHDR; CDR2 reads SFDVKD. V gave up 0 bases and J gave up 2 bases, with 9 bases separating them. The CDR3 is 16 amino acids. Here the CDR3 reads CATSDLGRANTGELFF. CDR3 DNA: TGTGCCACCAGTGATTTGGGCAGGGCAAACACCGGGGAGCTGTTTTTT.